Listed here are 9 T cell receptor beta chains from one sample, sequenced in a study of T cell responses to AZD1222 COVID-19 vaccine. Assay: immunoSEQ multiplex PCR; the TCRdb copy retains only in-frame clones and omits some. The sample consists of 100,000 to 150,000 clones, about nine tenths of them appearing once. Sequenced material: peripheral blood, taken on day 0 of AZD1222 vaccination. Source of these receptors: an adult in good health.

The chain couples TRBV2 to TRBJ1-5; D call uncertain. Germline V gene lookup returns CDR1 SNHLY and CDR2 FYNNEI. The CDR3 has 12 residues. The V end lost 5 bases, the J end lost 5 bases, and 7 bases lay between the germline ends. CDR3 coding DNA: TGTGCCAGCAGTCCTGAACATCAGCCCCAGCATTTT. Translating it yields CASSPEHQPQHF.

J is TRBJ1-5 and V is TRBV6-2 or TRBV6-3; D is undetermined. This CDR3 comprises 13 residues. The germline V gene has CDR1 MNHEY and CDR2 SVGEGT. The germline V and J ends were trimmed by 0 bases and 6 bases, with 6 bases remaining between them. The CDR3 region is CASSYSVFQPQHF. The CDR3 nucleotides read TGTGCCAGCAGTTACTCGGTTTTTCAGCCCCAGCATTTT.

In its sample, this clone was seen a few times. The chain employs TRBV29-1 and TRBJ2-7; TRBD2 aligns across 8 bases. The CDR3 consists of 13 residues. Germline V gene sequence: CDR1 SQVTM, CDR2 ANQGSEA. CDR3 in amino acids: CTSPGRSGGEQYF. The CDR3 coding sequence is TGCACCTCTCCGGGGAGGAGCGGGGGCGAGCAGTACTTC.

This rearrangement joins TRBV6-5 to TRBJ1-5; TRBD1 matches 8 bases. The CDR3 runs to 16 residues. The trim removed 0 bases at V and 7 bases at J, leaving 8 bases unmatched. Germline assignment: CDR1 MNHEY and CDR2 SVGAGI. The CDR3: CASSYSGGQGRQPQHF. The CDR3 DNA reads TGTGCCAGCAGTTACTCGGGAGGACAGGGAAGGCAGCCCCAGCATTTT.

This clone counts as medium-sized (0.01 to 0.1%). The rearrangement joins TRBV7-2 to TRBJ1-6; 7 bases fit TRBD1. The junction had 8 bases not matched to a gene; V was cut back by 5 bases and J by 10 bases. Germline CDR1 SGHTA, CDR2 FQGNSA. CDR3 length equals 14 residues. Here the CDR3 DNA reads TGTGCCAGCAGCCCGTGGACAGGAGGCTCACCCCTCCACTTT. Its translation is CASSPWTGGSPLHF. Full variable domain (missing parts from reference TRBV7-2 and TRBJ1-6): GAGVSQSPSNKVTEKGKDVELRCDPISGHTALYWYRQSLGQGLEFLIYFQGNSAPDKSGLPSDRFSAERTGGSVSTLTIQRTQQEDSAVYLCASSPWTGGSPLHFGNGTRLTVT.

The chain recombines TRBV5-5 with TRBJ2-1; a weak D match, TRBD2 (6 bases). The V gene lost 0 bases and the J gene lost 2 bases, with 18 bases spanning the gap. This CDR3 comprises 18 residues. Germline V gene lookup returns CDR1 SGHKS and CDR2 YYEKEE (reference sequence). The CDR3 DNA reads as TGTGCCAGCAGCTTGGTCGGAGGGGACCTAGGCCCCTACAATGAGCAGTTCTTC. Translated, it gives CASSLVGGDLGPYNEQFF.

The gene calls are TRBV2 and TRBJ2-5, with TRBD1 matching over 9 bases. The CDR3 is 14 residues long. Germline assignment: CDR1 SNHLY and CDR2 FYNNEI. V gave up 6 bases and J gave up 2 bases; unmatched junction bases: 4. CDR3 loop: CASSVQGAQETQYF. CDR3 nucleotides: TGTGCCAGCAGCGTACAGGGGGCGCAAGAGACCCAGTACTTC.

The chain couples TRBV7-9 to TRBJ2-3; 11 nucleotides align to TRBD2. This CDR3 has 15 residues. After removal of 3 bases from V and 3 bases from J, the junction contained 2 bases not matched to a gene. CDR1 is SEHNR and CDR2 is FQNEAQ in the germline V gene (reference sequence). CDR3 DNA sequence: TGTGCCAGCAGCTTTAGCGGGGGGGTAACAGATACGCAGTATTTT. This encodes CASSFSGGVTDTQYF.

The rearrangement joins TRBV6-5 to TRBJ1-3; D is ambiguous. The CDR3 is made up of 14 amino acids. The ends were cut back, 4 bases at V and 0 bases at J, with 7 bases in the middle. Looked up from germline, CDR1 is MNHEY and CDR2 is SVGAGI. CDR3 sequence (DNA): TGTGCCAGCAGTTCGGGATCCTCTGGAAACACCATATATTTT. Translating it yields CASSSGSSGNTIYF.